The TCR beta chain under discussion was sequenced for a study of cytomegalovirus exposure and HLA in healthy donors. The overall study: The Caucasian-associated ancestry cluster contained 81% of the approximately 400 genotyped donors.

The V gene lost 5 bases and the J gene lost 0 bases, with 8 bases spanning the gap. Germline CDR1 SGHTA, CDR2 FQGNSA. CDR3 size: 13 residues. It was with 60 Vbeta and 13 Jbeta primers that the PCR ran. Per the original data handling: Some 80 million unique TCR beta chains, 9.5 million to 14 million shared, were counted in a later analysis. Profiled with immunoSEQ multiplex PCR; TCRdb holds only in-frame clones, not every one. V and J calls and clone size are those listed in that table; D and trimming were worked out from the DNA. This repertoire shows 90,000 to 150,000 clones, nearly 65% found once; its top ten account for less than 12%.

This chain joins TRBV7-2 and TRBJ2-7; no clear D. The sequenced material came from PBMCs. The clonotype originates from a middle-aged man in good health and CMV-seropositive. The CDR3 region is CASSPPSSYEQYF. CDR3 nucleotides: TGTGCCAGCAGCCCCCCGAGCTCCTACGAGCAGTACTTC.